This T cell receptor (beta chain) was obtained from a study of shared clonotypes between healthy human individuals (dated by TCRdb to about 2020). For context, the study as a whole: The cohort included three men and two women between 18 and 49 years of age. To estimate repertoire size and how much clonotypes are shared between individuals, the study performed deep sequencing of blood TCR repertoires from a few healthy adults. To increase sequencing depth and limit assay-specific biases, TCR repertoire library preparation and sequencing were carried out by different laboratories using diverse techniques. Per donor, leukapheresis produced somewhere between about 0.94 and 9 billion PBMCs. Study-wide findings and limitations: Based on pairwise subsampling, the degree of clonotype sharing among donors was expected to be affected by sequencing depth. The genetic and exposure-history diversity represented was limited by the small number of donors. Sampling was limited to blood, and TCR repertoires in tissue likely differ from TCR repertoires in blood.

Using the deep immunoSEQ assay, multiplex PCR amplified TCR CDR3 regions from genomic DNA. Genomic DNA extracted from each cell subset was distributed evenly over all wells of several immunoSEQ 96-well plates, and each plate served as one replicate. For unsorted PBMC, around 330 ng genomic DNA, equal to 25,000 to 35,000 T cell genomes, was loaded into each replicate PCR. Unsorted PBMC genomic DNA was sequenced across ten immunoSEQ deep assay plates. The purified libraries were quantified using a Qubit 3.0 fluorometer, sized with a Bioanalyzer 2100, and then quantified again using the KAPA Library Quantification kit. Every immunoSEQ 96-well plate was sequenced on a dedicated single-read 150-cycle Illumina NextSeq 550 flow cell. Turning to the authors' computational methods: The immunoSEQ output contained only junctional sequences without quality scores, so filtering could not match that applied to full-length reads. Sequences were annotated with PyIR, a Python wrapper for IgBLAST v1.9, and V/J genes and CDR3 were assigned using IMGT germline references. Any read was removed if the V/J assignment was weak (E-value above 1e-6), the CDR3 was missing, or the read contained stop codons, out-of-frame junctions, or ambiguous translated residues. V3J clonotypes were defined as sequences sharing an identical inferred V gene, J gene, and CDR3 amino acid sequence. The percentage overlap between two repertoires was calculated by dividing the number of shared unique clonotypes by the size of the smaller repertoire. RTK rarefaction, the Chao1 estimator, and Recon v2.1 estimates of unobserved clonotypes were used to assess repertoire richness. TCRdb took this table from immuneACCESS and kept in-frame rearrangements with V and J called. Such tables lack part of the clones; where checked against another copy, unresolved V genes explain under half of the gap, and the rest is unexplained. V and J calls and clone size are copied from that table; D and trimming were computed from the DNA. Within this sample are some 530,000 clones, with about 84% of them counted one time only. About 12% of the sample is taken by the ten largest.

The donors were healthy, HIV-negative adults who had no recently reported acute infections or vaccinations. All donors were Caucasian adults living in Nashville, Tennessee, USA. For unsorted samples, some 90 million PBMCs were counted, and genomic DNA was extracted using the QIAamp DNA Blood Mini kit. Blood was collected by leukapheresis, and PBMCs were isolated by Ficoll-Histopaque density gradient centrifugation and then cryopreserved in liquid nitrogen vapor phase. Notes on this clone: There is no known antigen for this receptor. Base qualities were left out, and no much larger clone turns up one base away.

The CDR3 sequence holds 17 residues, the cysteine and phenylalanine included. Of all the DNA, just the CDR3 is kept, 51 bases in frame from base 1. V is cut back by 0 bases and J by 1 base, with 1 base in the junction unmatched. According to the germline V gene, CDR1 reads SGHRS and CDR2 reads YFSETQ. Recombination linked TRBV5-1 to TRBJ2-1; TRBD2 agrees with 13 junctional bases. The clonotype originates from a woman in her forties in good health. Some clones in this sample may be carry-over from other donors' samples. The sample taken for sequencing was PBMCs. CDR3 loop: CASSLVLAGGSYNEQFF. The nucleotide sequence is TGCGCCAGCAGCTTGGTACTAGCGGGGGGGTCCTACAATGAGCAGTTCTTC.